This is a list of T cell receptor beta chains from one sample in a study of cytomegalovirus exposure and HLA in healthy donors. Generated by immunoSEQ multiplex PCR, the TCRdb table keeps only in-frame clones and is missing some. The table lists roughly 100,000 clones. The sequenced sample was PBMCs. These receptors were collected from a man aged 35 to 55 in good health and CMV-seronegative. Each CDR3 is given with its conserved first and last residue. A D gene is named only where the DNA matches it firmly.

V gene	D gene	J gene	CDR3 length	CDR3 DNA	CDR3 protein
TRBV6-1	.	TRBJ2-7	12	TGTGCCAGCAGTGTCCCTTCTTCCGAGCAGTACTTC	CASSVPSSEQYF
TRBV6-1	TRBD2	TRBJ2-3	15	TGTGCCACCGGATGGACTAGCGGGGGGATGGATACGCAGTATTTT	CATGWTSGGMDTQYF
TRBV7-8	.	TRBJ2-1	12	TGTGCCAGCAGCTCAAAGGGAGAGGAGCAGTTCTTC	CASSSKGEEQFF
TRBV14	.	TRBJ2-7	15	TGTGCCAGCAGTCCTACAGGGGGACTAATCTACGAGCAGTACTTC	CASSPTGGLIYEQYF
TRBV5-1	.	TRBJ2-5	13	TGCGCCAGCAGACTTGCGCCCCAAGAGACCCAGTACTTC	CASRLAPQETQYF
TRBV9	TRBD2	TRBJ2-3	16	TGTGCCAGCAGCGTAGGGGCTAGCGGGCGCATAGATACGCAGTATTTT	CASSVGASGRIDTQYF
TRBV14	TRBD1	TRBJ1-2	14	TGTGCCAGCAGCCCGCAGGGGGCAGAACAAGGCTACACCTTC	CASSPQGAEQGYTF
TRBV7-2	TRBD2	TRBJ2-1	18	TGTGCCAGCAGCCCAGTCGGACTAGCGGGGGGCAATCACAATGAGCAGTTCTTC	CASSPVGLAGGNHNEQFF
TRBV28	TRBD2	TRBJ2-7	16	TGTGCCAGCAGTTCCCGTTGGCTAGCGGCTACCTACGAGCAGTACTTC	CASSSRWLAATYEQYF
TRBV27	.	TRBJ2-7	15	TGTGCCAGCAGTCTACCGGGACATCGCTCCTACGAGCAGTACTTC	CASSLPGHRSYEQYF
TRBV18	.	TRBJ1-5	13	TGTGCCAGCTCACTTAGTAGCAATCAGCCCCAGCATTTT	CASSLSSNQPQHF
TRBV28	.	TRBJ1-2	14	TGTGCCAGCATTCACACAGGGAACCGGGATGGCTACACCTTC	CASIHTGNRDGYTF
TRBV7-9	.	TRBJ1-5	13	TGTGCCAGCAGCCCCCAGGGAACCCAGCCCCAGCATTTT	CASSPQGTQPQHF
TRBV6-1	.	TRBJ2-4	17	TGTGCCAGCAGTGAGGACAGCACCCTGATAGCCAAAAACATTCAGTACTTC	CASSEDSTLIAKNIQYF
TRBV15	.	TRBJ2-2	13	TGTGCCACCAGCAGAGGCGACACCGGGGAGCTGTTTTTT	CATSRGDTGELFF
TRBV6-6	.	TRBJ1-2	12	TGTGCCAGCAGTCTTGTGTACTATGGCTACACCTTC	CASSLVYYGYTF
TRBV6-7	.	TRBJ2-3	13	TGTGCCAGCAGTCCGCCCAGCGCAGATACGCAGTATTTT	CASSPPSADTQYF
TRBV2	TRBD2	TRBJ2-7	14	TGTGCCAGCAAAGTAGCGGGCTCCTCCTACGAGCAGTACTTC	CASKVAGSSYEQYF
TRBV5-6	.	TRBJ2-5	14	TGTGCCAGCAGCTTCCGGGGGATTGACGAGACCCAGTACTTC	CASSFRGIDETQYF
TRBV5-4	TRBD2	TRBJ2-1	15	TGTGCCAGCAGCTTGGCTAGCGGGAGCAACAATGAGCAGTTCTTC	CASSLASGSNNEQFF
TRBV10-1	.	TRBJ1-1	14	TGCGCCAGCAGTGCGGGGGGCTCTGAAACTGAAGCTTTCTTT	CASSAGGSETEAFF
TRBV28	TRBD1	TRBJ1-6	16	TGTGCCAGCACCGGGACAGGGGGCATGGGAAATTCACCCCTCCACTTT	CASTGTGGMGNSPLHF
TRBV14	TRBD2	TRBJ2-7	13	TGTGCCAGCAGCCCCTCACGGGGGGGGGAGCAGTACTTC	CASSPSRGGEQYF
TRBV12-2	.	TRBJ2-5	18	TGTGCAAGTCGCTTAGACCTGCCGGGACAGGGGGTCAATCAGACCCAGTACTTC	CASRLDLPGQGVNQTQYF
TRBV18	TRBD1	TRBJ1-1	13	TGTGCCAGCTCACCTAAGACAGGGGTTGAAGCTTTCTTT	CASSPKTGVEAFF
TRBV4-3	TRBD1	TRBJ1-6	15	TGCGCCAGCAGCCAAGATGACAGGGGCTGGCGGCCCCTCCACTTT	CASSQDDRGWRPLHF
TRBV19	TRBD1	TRBJ1-5	16	TGTGCCAGTAGTAGGGGACAGAATCTATTAAATCAGCCCCAGCATTTT	CASSRGQNLLNQPQHF